These 6 T cell receptor beta chains were all obtained from the same sample, sequenced in a study of OX40 agonist ivuxolimab in advanced cancers. Sequenced by immunoSEQ multiplex PCR; TCRdb stores in-frame clones only, minus some. The sample lists some 64,000 clones, more than 65% occurring once. The material was CD4+ or CD8+ T cells sorted from blood, obtained in a trial of the OX40 agonist ivuxolimab. These receptors came from an adult with an advanced solid tumor such as melanoma, head and neck, liver or kidney cancer.

This rearrangement joins TRBV11-3 to TRBJ1-3; D not certain. Germline V CDR1 and CDR2: SGHNT, YENEEA. CDR3 length equals 14 residues. V was shortened by 1 base and J by 0 bases, with 4 bases between the two germline ends. Here the CDR3 reads CASSLVHSGNTIYF. The CDR3 DNA is TGTGCCAGCAGCTTAGTGCACTCTGGAAACACCATATATTTT.

The V call is TRBV2, the J call TRBJ2-3; D uncertain. Trimming took off 6 bases at V and 4 bases at J, with 8 bases between the two ends. CDR3 length: 12 amino acids. Germline V CDR1 and CDR2: SNHLY, FYNNEI. CDR3 residues: CASSPQADTQYF. In DNA, the CDR3 is TGTGCCAGCAGCCCCCAGGCAGATACGCAGTATTTT.

The J gene is TRBJ2-7, the V gene TRBV5-1, with 7 nucleotides matching TRBD1. The CDR3 has 15 residues. CDR1 is SGHRS, CDR2 YFSETQ, per germline. V gave up 4 bases and J gave up 2 bases; unmatched junction bases: 9. The DNA for the CDR3 is TGCGCCAGCAGCCAATTGACAGGGACGACCTACGAGCAGTACTTC. Translating gives CASSQLTGTTYEQYF.

This chain connects TRBV18 to TRBJ2-3; possibly TRBD2 for D (5 bases). V was pared by 4 bases and J by 4 bases, with 15 bases between. This CDR3 region has 15 residues. CDR1 is KGHSH, CDR2 LQKENI, per germline. DNA of the CDR3: TGTGCCAGCTCACAAATCGGGATTGGGTCAGATACGCAGTATTTT. Residues: CASSQIGIGSDTQYF.

This clone was found a few times. CDR3 nucleotides: TGTGCCAGCAGTGAGGGGGACAGGGCTGATACGCAGTATTTT. Translated: CASSEGDRADTQYF. V and J are TRBV2 and TRBJ2-3, with TRBD1 identical over 9 bases. Unmatched junction bases numbered 4, after V lost 3 bases and J lost 6 bases. Germline-derived CDR1 and CDR2 are SNHLY and FYNNEI. This CDR3 region has 14 residues.

The rearrangement uses TRBV7-9 and TRBJ2-1; D not certain. The germline gives CDR1 SEHNR, CDR2 FQNEAQ (reference sequence). V lost 4 bases and J 3 bases, leaving 10 bases between the germline ends. This CDR3 is built from 14 residues. CDR3 sequence reads: CASSSNQHYNEQFF. CDR3 DNA sequence: TGTGCCAGCAGCTCTAATCAACACTACAATGAGCAGTTCTTC.